The 9 T cell receptor beta chains given below trace back to one sample, sequenced in a study of blood T cell repertoires in COVID-19. Repertoires were generated with immunoSEQ multiplex PCR, while TCRdb's copy carries only in-frame clones and drops some. The sample lists some 170,000 clones; approximately 86% were seen once. The specimen was peripheral blood. Receptor source: a woman aged 45-60 years with acute or convalescent COVID-19.

This chain connects TRBV18 to TRBJ2-7; TRBD1 agrees at 7 bases. CDR3 length equals 15 residues. V shed 6 bases and J 0 bases; nucleotides not matched to a gene: 8. Germline V lookup: CDR1 KGHSH, CDR2 LQKENI. CDR3 residues: CASSPGTESSYEQYF. The CDR3 DNA sequence: TGTGCCAGCTCGCCAGGGACAGAGAGCTCCTACGAGCAGTACTTC.

This chain uses TRBV4-1 with TRBJ2-1; 8 bases are a match to TRBD2. Germline V lookup: CDR1 MGHRA, CDR2 YSYEKL. This CDR3 contains 13 residues. J was trimmed by 8 bases and V by 1 base; bases with no gene match: 1. CDR3: CASSQAGLDEQFF. The DNA for the CDR3 is TGCGCCAGCAGCCAAGCGGGACTAGATGAGCAGTTCTTC.

The chain combines TRBV5-1 with TRBJ1-4, with TRBD1 matching over 11 bases. V lost 4 bases, J lost 8 bases, and 13 bases stayed unmatched. The germline CDR1 and CDR2 sequences are SGHRS and YFSETQ. The CDR3 has 17 residues. CDR3 DNA: TGCGCCAGCAGCCTTGGACAGGGGGCGTTGAATGAGGAAAAACTGTTTTTT. Protein: CASSLGQGALNEEKLFF.

The rearrangement joins TRBV28 to TRBJ1-5, with D possibly matching TRBD1 (5 bases). V lost 4 bases, J lost 7 bases, and 8 bases lay in between. Per germline, CDR1 MDHEN and CDR2 SYDVKM. The CDR3 spans 12 residues. This CDR3 reads CASSSYRQPQHF. In nucleotides, the CDR3 is TGTGCCAGCAGTTCTTACAGGCAGCCCCAGCATTTT.

The V and J genes are TRBV25-1 and TRBJ1-6; D not resolved. CDR3 size: 16 residues. Germline CDR1 MGHDK, CDR2 SYGVNS. V lost 1 base, J lost 9 bases, and 16 bases lay in between. The CDR3 protein is CASSESWLGGASPLHF. The CDR3 nucleotides are TGTGCCAGCAGTGAATCGTGGCTTGGCGGCGCTTCACCCCTCCACTTT.

V gene TRBV6-2 or TRBV6-3 combines with J gene TRBJ1-2; D unresolved. CDR1 and CDR2 (germline): MNHEY, SVGEGT. V was trimmed by 3 bases and J by 5 bases, leaving 13 bases between them. The CDR3 covers 14 residues. In nucleotides, the CDR3 is TGTGCCAGCAGTTATGAGGGTCTAGGATATGGCTACACCTTC. Translated, it gives CASSYEGLGYGYTF.

V is TRBV30 and J is TRBJ1-2, with D maybe TRBD1 (5 bases). CDR1 is GTSNPN and CDR2 is SVGIG in the germline V gene (reference sequence). Trimming left V 0 bases short and J 5 bases short, with 13 bases between. This CDR3 has 14 residues. CDR3 DNA: TGTGCCTGGAGTGTACTTCAGGGATGGTATGGCTACACCTTC. Residues: CAWSVLQGWYGYTF.

This chain uses TRBV5-5 with TRBJ1-5, with 8 nucleotides matching TRBD1. The germline CDR1 and CDR2 sequences are SGHKS and YYEKEE (reference sequence). The CDR3 extends over 16 amino acids. The trim removed 5 bases at V and 0 bases at J, leaving 7 bases unmatched. The CDR3 here is CASSPTGGNSNQPQHF. The CDR3 nucleotides are TGTGCCAGCAGTCCAACAGGGGGAAATAGCAATCAGCCCCAGCATTTT.

This clone was detected only once. This sequence joins TRBV5-6 and TRBJ2-7; TRBD2 is a possible D gene (5 bases). Trimming removed 0 bases from V and 7 bases from J, with 11 bases in between. Germline CDR1 reads SGHDT; CDR2 reads YYEEEE. This CDR3 region has 13 residues. This CDR3 is CASSLAGTGEQYF. The CDR3 coding sequence is TGTGCCAGCAGCTTGGCGGGTACGGGGGAGCAGTACTTC.